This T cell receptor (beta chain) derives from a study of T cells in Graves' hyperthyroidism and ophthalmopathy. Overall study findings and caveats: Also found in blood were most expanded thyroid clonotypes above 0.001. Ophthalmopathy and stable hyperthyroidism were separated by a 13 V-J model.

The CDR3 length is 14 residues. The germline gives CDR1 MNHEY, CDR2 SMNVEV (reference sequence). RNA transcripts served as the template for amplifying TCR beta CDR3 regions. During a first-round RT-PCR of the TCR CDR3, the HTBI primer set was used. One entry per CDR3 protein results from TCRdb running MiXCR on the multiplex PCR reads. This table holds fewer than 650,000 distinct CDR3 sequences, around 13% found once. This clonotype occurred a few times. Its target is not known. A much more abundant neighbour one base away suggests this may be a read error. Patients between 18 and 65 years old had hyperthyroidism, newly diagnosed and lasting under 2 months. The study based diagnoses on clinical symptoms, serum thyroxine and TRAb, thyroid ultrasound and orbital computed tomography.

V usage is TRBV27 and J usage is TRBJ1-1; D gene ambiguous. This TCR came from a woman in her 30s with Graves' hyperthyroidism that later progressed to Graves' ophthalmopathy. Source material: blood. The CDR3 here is CAGSEVGGPPEAFF. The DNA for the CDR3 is TGTGCCGGCAGTGAGGTAGGAGGGCCCCCTGAAGCTTTCTTT.